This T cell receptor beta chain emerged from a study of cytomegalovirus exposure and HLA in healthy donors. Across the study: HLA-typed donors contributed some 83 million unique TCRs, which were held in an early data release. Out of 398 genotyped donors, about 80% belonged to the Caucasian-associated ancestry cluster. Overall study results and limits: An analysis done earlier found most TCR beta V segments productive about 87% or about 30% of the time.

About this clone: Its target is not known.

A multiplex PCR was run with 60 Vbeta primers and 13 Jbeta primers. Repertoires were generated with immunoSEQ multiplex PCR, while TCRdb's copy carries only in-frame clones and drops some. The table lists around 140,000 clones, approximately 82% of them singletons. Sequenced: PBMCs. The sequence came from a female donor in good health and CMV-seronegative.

CDR3 coding DNA: TGTGCCAGCTCACCACCGGGACTAGCGGAAGCAGATACGCAGTATTTT. Translated: CASSPPGLAEADTQYF. The chain has TRBV18 and TRBJ2-3, with TRBD2 identical over 11 bases. V shed 0 bases, J shed 4 bases, and the junction held 3 bases outside the gene matches. CDR3 length: 16 residues. Per germline, CDR1 KGHSH and CDR2 LQKENI.